These 5 T cell receptor beta chains originate from one sample sequenced in a study of beta chain features in type 1 diabetes. General study results and limits: There was a moderate but significant shortening of TCRB CDR3s in all four CD4+ subsets of Type 1 diabetes patients.

The study reverse transcribed the entire isolated RNA, so it sequenced expressed TCRB transcripts. Clones were read by immunoSEQ multiplex PCR, and TCRdb kept only the in-frame ones, dropping some. The repertoire has 300,000 to 350,000 clones, roughly 14% of them found once; the top ten carry around 0.016%. Their recognized antigens are unknown. The sequencing input was naive CD4+ T cells from blood. These receptors were obtained from a woman between 18 and 29 years old with type 1 diabetes.

The V and J genes are TRBV5-6 and TRBJ2-1, with 7 positions matching TRBD2. From germline, CDR1 is SGHDT and CDR2 YYEEEE. This CDR3 comprises 17 residues. V lost 4 bases, J lost 4 bases, and 14 bases stayed unmatched. The CDR3 nucleotides are TGTGCCAGCAGCACTCCCTCGGGTAGCGGGCCGTACAATGAGCAGTTCTTC. This sequence encodes CASSTPSGSGPYNEQFF.

In nucleotides, the CDR3 is TGTGCCATCAGTGGAATGGGGGGAAGCAATCAGCCCCAGCATTTT. Amino acids: CAISGMGGSNQPQHF. The gene calls are TRBV10-3 and TRBJ1-5, with a weak D call TRBD1 (5 bases). Germline V lookup: CDR1 ENHRY, CDR2 SYGVKD. The CDR3 is 15 amino acids. V shed 4 bases and J shed 1 base, with 11 bases lying between them.

The chain recombines TRBV5-4 with TRBJ2-1, with a weak D call TRBD2 (5 bases). The CDR3 extends over 12 amino acids. Germline V gene lookup returns CDR1 SGHNT and CDR2 YYREEE (reference sequence). V was shortened by 4 bases and J by 5 bases, with 7 bases between the two germline ends. The CDR3 loop reads CASSRTDNEQFF. In nucleotides, the CDR3 is TGTGCCAGCAGCCGGACTGACAATGAGCAGTTCTTC.

This clone was counted only a few times. J is TRBJ2-1 and V is TRBV15, with 7 nucleotides matching TRBD2. Germline V gene lookup returns CDR1 LNHNV and CDR2 YYDKDF (reference sequence). The CDR3 is 15 amino acids. Germline trimming cut 5 bases from V and 4 bases from J; bases unmatched to any gene: 8. The CDR3 sequence is CATSGGGYDYNEQFF. The DNA of the CDR3 is TGTGCCACCAGCGGGGGAGGGTACGATTACAATGAGCAGTTCTTC. The full variable domain, completed using reference TRBV15 and TRBJ2-1, is DAMVIQNPRYQVTQFGKPVTLSCSQTLNHNVMYWYQQKSSQAPKLLFHYYDKDFNNEADTPDNFQSRRPNTSFCFLDIRSPGLGDTAMYLCATSGGGYDYNEQFFGPGTRLTVL.

This clone was seen a handful of times. The chain recombines TRBV14 with TRBJ1-1, with D possibly being TRBD1 (6 bases). Germline V gives CDR1 SGHDN, CDR2 FVKESK. V was cut by 4 bases and J by 2 bases, with 11 bases left in between. This CDR3 has 14 residues. Written as DNA, the CDR3 is TGTGCCAGCAGCCTCCGGACAGAAAACACTGAAGCTTTCTTT. Protein: CASSLRTENTEAFF.